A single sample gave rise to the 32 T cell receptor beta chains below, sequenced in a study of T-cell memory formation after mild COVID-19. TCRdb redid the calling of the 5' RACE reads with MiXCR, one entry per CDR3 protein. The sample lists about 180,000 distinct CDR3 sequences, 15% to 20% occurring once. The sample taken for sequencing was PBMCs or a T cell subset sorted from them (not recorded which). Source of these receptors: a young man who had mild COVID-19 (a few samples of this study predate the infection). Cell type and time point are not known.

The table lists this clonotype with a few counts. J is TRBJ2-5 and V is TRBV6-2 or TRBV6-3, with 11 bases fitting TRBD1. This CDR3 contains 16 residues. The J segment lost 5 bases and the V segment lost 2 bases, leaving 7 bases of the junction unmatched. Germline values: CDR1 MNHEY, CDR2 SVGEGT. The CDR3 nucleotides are TGTGCCAGCAGTTACGGGCCGGGACAGGGGGAGGAGACCCAGTACTTC. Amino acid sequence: CASSYGPGQGEETQYF.

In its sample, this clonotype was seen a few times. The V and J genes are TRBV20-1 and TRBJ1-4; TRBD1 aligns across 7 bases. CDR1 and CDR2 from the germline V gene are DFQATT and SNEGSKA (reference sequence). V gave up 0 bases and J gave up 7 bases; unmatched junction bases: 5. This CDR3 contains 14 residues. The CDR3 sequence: CSARDAGGTEKLFF. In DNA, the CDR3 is TGCAGTGCTAGAGACGCAGGGGGTACTGAAAAACTGTTTTTT.

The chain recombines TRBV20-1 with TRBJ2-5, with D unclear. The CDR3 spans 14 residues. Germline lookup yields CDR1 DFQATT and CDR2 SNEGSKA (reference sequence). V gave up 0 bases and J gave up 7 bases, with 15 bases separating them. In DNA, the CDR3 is TGCAGTGCTAGAGATCGGACGTTTAAGGGGACCCAGTACTTC. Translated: CSARDRTFKGTQYF.

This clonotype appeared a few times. As DNA, the CDR3 is TGTGCCAGCAGCCCCGATACAGGCCCCAATCAGCCCCAGCATTTT. This sequence encodes CASSPDTGPNQPQHF. The chain is built from TRBV7-2 and TRBJ1-5; weak D call: TRBD1 (5 bases). This CDR3 has 15 residues. V lost 5 bases to trimming and J lost 3 bases, with 14 bases between them. Germline values: CDR1 SGHTA, CDR2 FQGNSA.

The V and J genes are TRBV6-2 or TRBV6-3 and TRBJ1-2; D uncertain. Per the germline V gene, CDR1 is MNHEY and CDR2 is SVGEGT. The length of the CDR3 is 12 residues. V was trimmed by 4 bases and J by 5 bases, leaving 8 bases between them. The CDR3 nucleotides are TGTGCCAGCAGTTGGGCACCTTATGGCTACACCTTC. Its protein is CASSWAPYGYTF.

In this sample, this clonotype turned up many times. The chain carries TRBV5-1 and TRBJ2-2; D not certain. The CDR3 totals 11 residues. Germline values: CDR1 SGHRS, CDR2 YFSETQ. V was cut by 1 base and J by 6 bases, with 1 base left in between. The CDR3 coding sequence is TGCGCCAGCAGCTTGCCCGGGGAGCTGTTTTTT. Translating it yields CASSLPGELFF.

The CDR3 is CASSPVPPATETQYF. The CDR3 DNA follows: TGTGCCAGCAGCCCTGTCCCCCCGGCGACGGAGACCCAGTACTTC. The chain links TRBV28 to TRBJ2-5; D unclear. Between the trimmed V and J ends, which lost 6 bases and 5 bases, there was a span of 19 bases. The CDR3 is 15 amino acids. Germline loops: CDR1 MDHEN, CDR2 SYDVKM.

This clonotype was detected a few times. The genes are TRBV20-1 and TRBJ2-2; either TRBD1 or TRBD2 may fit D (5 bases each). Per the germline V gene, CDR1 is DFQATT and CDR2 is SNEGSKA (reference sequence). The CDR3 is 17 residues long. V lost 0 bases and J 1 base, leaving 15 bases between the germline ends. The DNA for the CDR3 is TGCAGTGCTAGAGATGTGAGGGCAGGGCTGAACACCGGGGAGCTGTTTTTT. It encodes CSARDVRAGLNTGELFF.

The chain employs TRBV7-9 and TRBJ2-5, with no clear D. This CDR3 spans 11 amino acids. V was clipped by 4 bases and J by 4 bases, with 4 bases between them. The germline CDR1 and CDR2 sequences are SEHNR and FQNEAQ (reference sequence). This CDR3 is CASSSSETQYF. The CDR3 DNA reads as TGTGCCAGCAGCTCATCAGAGACCCAGTACTTC.

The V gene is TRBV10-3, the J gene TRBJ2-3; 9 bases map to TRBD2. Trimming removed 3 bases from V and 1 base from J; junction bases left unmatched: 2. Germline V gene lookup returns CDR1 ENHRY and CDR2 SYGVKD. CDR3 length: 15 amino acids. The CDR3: CAISDSSGGTDTQYF. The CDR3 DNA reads TGTGCCATCAGTGATTCTAGCGGGGGCACAGATACGCAGTATTTT.

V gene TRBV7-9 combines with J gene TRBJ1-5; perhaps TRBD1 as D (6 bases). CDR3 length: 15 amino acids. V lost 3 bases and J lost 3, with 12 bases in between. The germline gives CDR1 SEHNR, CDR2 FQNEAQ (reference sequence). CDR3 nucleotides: TGTGCCAGCAGCTTGATGGGGGCAGACAATCAGCCCCAGCATTTT. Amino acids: CASSLMGADNQPQHF.

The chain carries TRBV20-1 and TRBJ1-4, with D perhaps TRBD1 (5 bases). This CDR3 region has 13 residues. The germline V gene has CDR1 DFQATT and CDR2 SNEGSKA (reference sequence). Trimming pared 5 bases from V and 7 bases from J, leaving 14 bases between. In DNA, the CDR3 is TGCAGTGCTGACTCAGGGTTTAGTGAAAAACTGTTTTTT. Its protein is CSADSGFSEKLFF.

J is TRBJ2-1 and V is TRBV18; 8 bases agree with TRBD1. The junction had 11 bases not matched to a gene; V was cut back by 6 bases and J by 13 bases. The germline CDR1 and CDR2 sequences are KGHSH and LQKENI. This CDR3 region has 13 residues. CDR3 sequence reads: CASSRLQGGGQFF. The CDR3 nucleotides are TGTGCCAGCTCGCGCCTACAGGGGGGAGGCCAGTTCTTC.

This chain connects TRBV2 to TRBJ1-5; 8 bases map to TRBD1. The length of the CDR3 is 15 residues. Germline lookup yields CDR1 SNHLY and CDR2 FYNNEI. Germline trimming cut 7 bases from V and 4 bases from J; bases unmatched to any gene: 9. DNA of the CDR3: TGTGCCAGCACCGGCCAGGGGGCGCGAAATCAGCCCCAGCATTTT. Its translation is CASTGQGARNQPQHF.

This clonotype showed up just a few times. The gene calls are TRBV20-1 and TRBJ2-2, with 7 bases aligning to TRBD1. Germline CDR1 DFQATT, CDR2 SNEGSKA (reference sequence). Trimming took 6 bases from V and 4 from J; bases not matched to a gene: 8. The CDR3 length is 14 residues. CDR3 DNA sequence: TGCAGTGCCCCGGGACAGAGCCGCACCGGGGAGCTGTTTTTT. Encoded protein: CSAPGQSRTGELFF.

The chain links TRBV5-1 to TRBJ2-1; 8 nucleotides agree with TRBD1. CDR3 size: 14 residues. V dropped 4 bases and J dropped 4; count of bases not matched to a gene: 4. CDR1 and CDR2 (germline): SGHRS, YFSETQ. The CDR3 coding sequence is TGCGCCAGCAGCGAGGACAGGGAATACAATGAGCAGTTCTTC. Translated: CASSEDREYNEQFF.

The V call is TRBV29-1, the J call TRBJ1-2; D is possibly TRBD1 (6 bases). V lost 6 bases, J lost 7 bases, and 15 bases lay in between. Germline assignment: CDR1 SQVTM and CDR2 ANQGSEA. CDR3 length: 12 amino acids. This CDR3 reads CSVGTGGAGYTF. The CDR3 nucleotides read TGCAGCGTCGGGACTGGGGGGGCTGGCTACACCTTC.

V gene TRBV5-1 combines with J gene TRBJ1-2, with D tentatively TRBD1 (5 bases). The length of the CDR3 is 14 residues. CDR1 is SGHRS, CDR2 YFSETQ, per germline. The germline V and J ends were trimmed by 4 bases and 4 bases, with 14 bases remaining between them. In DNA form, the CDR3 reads TGCGCCAGCAGCGTCGGGGGGACTACCTATGGCTACACCTTC. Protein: CASSVGGTTYGYTF.

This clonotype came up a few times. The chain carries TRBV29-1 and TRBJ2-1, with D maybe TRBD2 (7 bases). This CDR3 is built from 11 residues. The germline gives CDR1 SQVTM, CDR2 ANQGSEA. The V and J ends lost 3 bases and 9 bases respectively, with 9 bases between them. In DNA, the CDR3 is TGCAGCGTTGATAGGGGGGGTGAGCAGTTCTTC. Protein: CSVDRGGEQFF.

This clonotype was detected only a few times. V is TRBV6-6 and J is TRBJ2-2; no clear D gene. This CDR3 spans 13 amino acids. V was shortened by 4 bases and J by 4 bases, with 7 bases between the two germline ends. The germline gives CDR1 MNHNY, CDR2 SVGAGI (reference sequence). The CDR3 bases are TGTGCCAGCAGTTCCCACATCACCGGGGAGCTGTTTTTT. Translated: CASSSHITGELFF.

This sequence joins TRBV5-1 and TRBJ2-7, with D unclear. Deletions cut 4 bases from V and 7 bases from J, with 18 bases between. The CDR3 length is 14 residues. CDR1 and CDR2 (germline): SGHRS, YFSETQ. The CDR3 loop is CASSRGPTGEEQYV. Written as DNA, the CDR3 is TGCGCCAGCAGCAGAGGACCCACTGGGGAAGAGCAGTACGTC.

CDR3 sequence (DNA): TGTGCCAGCAGTGGGGCACCAACCGGGACTAGCGAGTTCTTC. Translation: CASSGAPTGTSEFF. This chain links TRBV27 with TRBJ2-1, with TRBD2 matching 10 bases. V shed 5 bases and J 14 bases; nucleotides not matched to a gene: 12. The CDR3 extends over 14 amino acids. Germline values: CDR1 MNHEY, CDR2 SMNVEV (reference sequence).

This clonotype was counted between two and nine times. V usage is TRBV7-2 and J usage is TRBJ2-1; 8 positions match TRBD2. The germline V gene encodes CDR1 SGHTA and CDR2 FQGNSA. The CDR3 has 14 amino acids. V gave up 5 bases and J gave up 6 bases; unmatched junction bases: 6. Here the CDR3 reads CASSPQRGFNEQFF. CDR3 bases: TGTGCCAGCAGCCCCCAGCGGGGGTTCAATGAGCAGTTCTTC.

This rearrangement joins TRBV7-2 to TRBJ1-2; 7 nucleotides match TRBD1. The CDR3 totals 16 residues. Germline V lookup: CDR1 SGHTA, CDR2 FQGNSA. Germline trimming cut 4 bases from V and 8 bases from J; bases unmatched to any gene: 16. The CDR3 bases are TGTGCCAGCAGCTCGCCGACAGGGCGGGTTTATGGAGGCTACACCTTC. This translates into CASSSPTGRVYGGYTF.

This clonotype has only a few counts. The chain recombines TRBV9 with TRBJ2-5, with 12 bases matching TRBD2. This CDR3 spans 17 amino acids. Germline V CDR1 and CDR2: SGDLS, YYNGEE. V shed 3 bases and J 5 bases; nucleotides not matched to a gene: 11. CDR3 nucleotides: TGTGCCAGCAGCGCTAGCGGGGGGGCCAGTCGTTGGGAGACCCAGTACTTC. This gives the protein CASSASGGASRWETQYF.

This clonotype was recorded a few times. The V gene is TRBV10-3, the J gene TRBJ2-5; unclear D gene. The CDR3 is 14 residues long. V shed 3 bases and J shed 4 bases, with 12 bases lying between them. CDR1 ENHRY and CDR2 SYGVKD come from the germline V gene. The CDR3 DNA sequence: TGTGCCATCAGTGAAGGTCCAAACGGAGAGACCCAGTACTTC. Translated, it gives CAISEGPNGETQYF.

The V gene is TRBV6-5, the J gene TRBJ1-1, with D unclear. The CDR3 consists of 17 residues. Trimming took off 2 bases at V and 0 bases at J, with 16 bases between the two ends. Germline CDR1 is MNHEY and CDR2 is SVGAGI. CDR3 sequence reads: CASSYRSGRPLNTEAFF. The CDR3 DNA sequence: TGTGCCAGCAGTTACCGGAGTGGCAGACCCTTGAACACTGAAGCTTTCTTT.

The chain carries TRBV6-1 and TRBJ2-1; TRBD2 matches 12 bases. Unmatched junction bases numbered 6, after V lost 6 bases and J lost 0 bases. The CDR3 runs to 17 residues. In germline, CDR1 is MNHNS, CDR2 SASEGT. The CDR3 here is CASRSSGGGISYNEQFF. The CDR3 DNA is TGTGCCAGCAGGTCTAGCGGGGGGGGAATCTCCTACAATGAGCAGTTCTTC.

CDR3 DNA: TGTGCCAGCAGTGTCGACAGGGAGGATGGCTACACCTTC. Translated: CASSVDREDGYTF. This chain connects TRBV2 to TRBJ1-2; 7 nucleotides match TRBD1. The ends lost 4 bases at V and 6 bases at J; junction bases unmatched: 5. Germline V gene sequence: CDR1 SNHLY, CDR2 FYNNEI. The CDR3 has 13 amino acids.

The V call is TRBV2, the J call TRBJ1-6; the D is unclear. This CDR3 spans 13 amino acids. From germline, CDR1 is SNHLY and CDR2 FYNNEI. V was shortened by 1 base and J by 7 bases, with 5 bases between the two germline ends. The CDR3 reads CASSEELNSPLHF. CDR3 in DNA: TGTGCCAGCAGTGAAGAGTTGAATTCACCCCTCCACTTT.

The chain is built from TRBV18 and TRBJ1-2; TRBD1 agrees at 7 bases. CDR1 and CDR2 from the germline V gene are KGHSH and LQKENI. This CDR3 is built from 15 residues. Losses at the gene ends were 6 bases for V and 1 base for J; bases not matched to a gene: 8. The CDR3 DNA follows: TGTGCCAGCTCTCCATCCGGGACAGTTAACTATGGCTACACCTTC. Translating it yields CASSPSGTVNYGYTF. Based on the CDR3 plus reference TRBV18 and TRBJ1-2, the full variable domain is NAGVMQNPRHLVRRRGQEARLRCSPMKGHSHVYWYRQLPEEGLKFMVYLQKENIIDESGMPKERFSAEFPKEGPSILRIQQVVRGDSAAYFCASSPSGTVNYGYTFGSGTRLTVV.

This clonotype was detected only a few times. Here the CDR3 reads CASSVEGSGEQFF. CDR3 DNA: TGTGCCAGCAGCGTGGAAGGGTCTGGTGAGCAGTTCTTC. The chain links TRBV7-9 to TRBJ2-1; D uncertain. Trimming left V 5 bases short and J 9 bases short, with 14 bases between. The germline CDR1 and CDR2 sequences are SEHNR and FQNEAQ (reference sequence). The CDR3 covers 13 residues.